The 14 T cell receptor beta chains below were found in one sample sequenced in a study of molecular identifiers for immune sequencing clone quantification. Each CDR3 protein gets one entry after TCRdb re-called the PCR reads with MiXCR. In the table there are hundreds of thousands of distinct CDR3 sequences, less than 30% of which are singletons. Sequencing used naive CD8+ T cells from blood, with Jurkat cell RNA spiked in. As for subset: FACS-sorted CD8+CD4-CCR7+CD45RA+ naive T cells. The receptors shown here come from a human donor in good health. Some libraries in this study had Jurkat cell RNA spiked in.

This clonotype was recorded many times. The chain is built from TRBV19 and TRBJ1-5; D unresolved. V dropped 8 bases and J dropped 0 bases, with 11 bases sitting between them. CDR1 and CDR2 (germline): LNHDA, SQIVND (reference sequence). The CDR3 contains 14 residues. In DNA form, the CDR3 reads TGTGCCAGTGGAGGCGCAGATAGCAATCAGCCCCAGCATTTT. It encodes CASGGADSNQPQHF.

Many counts were recorded for this clonotype. J is TRBJ2-3 and V is TRBV6-5; D not resolved. This CDR3 comprises 13 residues. The ends were cut back, 5 bases at V and 0 bases at J, with 6 bases in the middle. Germline CDR1 reads MNHEY; CDR2 reads SVGAGI. The CDR3 sequence is CASSGISTDTQYF. DNA for the CDR3: TGTGCCAGCAGTGGAATTAGCACAGATACGCAGTATTTT.

There are many counts of this clonotype. The V and J genes are TRBV7-9 and TRBJ2-3; 10 positions match TRBD2. Germline V gene lookup returns CDR1 SEHNR and CDR2 FQNEAQ (reference sequence). The CDR3 spans 16 residues. V dropped 5 bases and J dropped 6; count of bases not matched to a gene: 11. This CDR3 reads CASSIPTSGADDTQYF. CDR3 bases: TGTGCCAGCAGCATACCTACTAGCGGGGCGGATGATACGCAGTATTTT. The full variable domain, in which reference TRBV7-9 and TRBJ2-3 provide the parts outside the CDR3, is DTGVSQNPRHKITKRGQNVTFRCDPISEHNRLYWYRQTLGQGPEFLTYFQNEAQLEKSRLLSDRFSAERPKGSFSTLEIQRTEQGDSAMYLCASSIPTSGADDTQYFGPGTRLTVL.

In its sample, this clonotype was seen many times. J is TRBJ2-7 and V is TRBV27, with a tentative D call TRBD1 (5 bases). V was pared by 5 bases and J by 3 bases, with 11 bases between. Per germline, CDR1 MNHEY and CDR2 SMNVEV (reference sequence). The CDR3 is 13 amino acids. CDR3 residues: CASSAQGSYEQYF. CDR3 DNA: TGTGCCAGCAGTGCCCAGGGTAGCTACGAGCAGTACTTC.

In its sample, this clonotype was seen many times. Germline and junction disagree at one end, which may indicate a read error. V and J are TRBV5-4 and TRBJ2-6, with D uncertain. Looked up from germline, CDR1 is SGHNT and CDR2 is YYREEE (reference sequence). The length of the CDR3 is 15 residues. The CDR3 sequence: CASSRFSAGTNVLTF. The CDR3 DNA is TGTGCCAGCAGCCGATTCTCCGCTGGGACCAACGTCCTGACTTTC. Supplemented by reference TRBV5-4 and TRBJ2-6, the full variable domain reads ETGVTQSPTHLIKTRGQQVTLRCSSQSGHNTVSWYQQALGQGPQFIFQYYREEENGRGNFPPRFSGLQFPNYSSELNVNALELDDSALYLCASSRFSAGTNVLTFGAGSRLTVL.

This clonotype was seen a few times. The rearrangement joins TRBV27 to TRBJ2-7; D uncertain. Germline CDR1 MNHEY, CDR2 SMNVEV (reference sequence). V was clipped by 2 bases and J by 0 bases, with 5 bases between them. CDR3 size: 13 residues. In DNA, the CDR3 is TGTGCCAGCAGTTTAAGGTTCTCCTACGAGCAGTACTTC. Translated, it gives CASSLRFSYEQYF.

This clonotype was detected a few times. This chain links TRBV5-4 with TRBJ2-3; TRBD2 aligns across 14 bases. V lost 4 bases and J lost 2; bases outside the gene matches: 6. The CDR3 extends over 17 amino acids. CDR1 and CDR2 (germline): SGHNT, YYREEE (reference sequence). CDR3 sequence (DNA): TGTGCCAGCAGCCCCGGACTAGCGGGGGGCTACACAGATACGCAGTATTTT. Protein product: CASSPGLAGGYTDTQYF.

The V call is TRBV11-2, the J call TRBJ2-5; TRBD1 matches 9 bases. Germline-derived CDR1 and CDR2 are SGHAT and FQNNGV. Trimming removed 6 bases from V and 0 bases from J; junction bases left unmatched: 5. This CDR3 is 15 amino acids long. CDR3 nucleotide sequence: TGTGCCAGCAGATCCTGGACAGGGGACCAAGAGACCCAGTACTTC. This translates into CASRSWTGDQETQYF.

This clonotype has just a few counts. This could be a read error, since a much larger clone is one nucleotide away. The V gene is TRBV13, the J gene TRBJ2-4; D assignment may be TRBD1 or TRBD2 (5 bases each). CDR1 PRHDT and CDR2 FYEKMQ come from the germline V gene (reference sequence). This CDR3 spans 15 amino acids. Trimming pared 5 bases from V and 3 bases from J, leaving 14 bases between. The CDR3 spells CASSLRGAVKNIQYF. In nucleotides, the CDR3 is TGTGCCAGCAGCCTTCGAGGGGCGGTCAAAAACATTCAGTACTTC.

In its sample, this clonotype was seen many times. V is TRBV28 and J is TRBJ1-5; perhaps TRBD1 as D (6 bases). The V end was cut by 3 bases, the J end by 11 bases, with 17 bases between. This CDR3 spans 14 amino acids. The V gene's germline CDR1 is MDHEN and CDR2 SYDVKM. CDR3 amino acids: CASSLIRSPGAQHF. Here the CDR3 DNA reads TGTGCCAGCAGTTTGATCAGGTCCCCAGGGGCCCAGCATTTT.

On this clonotype: Being one base from a much bigger clone, this may be a read error. The chain couples TRBV28 to TRBJ2-7, with D possibly matching TRBD1 (5 bases). The CDR3 length is 13 residues. Germline CDR1 is MDHEN and CDR2 is SYDVKM. Trimming left V 5 bases short and J 9 bases short, with 17 bases between. The CDR3 loop reads CASSIPAGFRQYF. In DNA, the CDR3 is TGTGCCAGCAGTATCCCCGCAGGGTTCAGGCAGTACTTC.

The chain is built from TRBV20-1 and TRBJ2-7; 9 bases fit TRBD1. The CDR3 is 14 residues long. Trimming cost V 3 bases and J 5 bases; bases outside gene matches: 8. Germline CDR1 reads DFQATT; CDR2 reads SNEGSKA (reference sequence). CDR3 residues: CSARGGTGTNEQYF. The DNA for the CDR3 is TGCAGTGCTAGGGGGGGGACAGGGACCAACGAGCAGTACTTC.

This clonotype was found many times. The chain has TRBV11-2 and TRBJ2-1; D gene ambiguous. CDR3 length: 16 residues. Trimming removed 5 bases at V and 0 bases at J, with 14 bases between. Germline V gene sequence: CDR1 SGHAT, CDR2 FQNNGV. CDR3 DNA sequence: TGTGCCAGCAGCCCTACAAGCGCCAGCTCCTACAATGAGCAGTTCTTC. Protein sequence: CASSPTSASSYNEQFF.

Comment on this clonotype: This may be a read error: a much more frequent sequence differs by one nucleotide. The V gene is TRBV9, the J gene TRBJ1-1; perhaps TRBD1 as D (5 bases). Trimming stripped 4 bases from V and 4 bases from J, with 14 bases between. The length of the CDR3 is 14 residues. Germline-derived CDR1 and CDR2 are SGDLS and YYNGEE. CDR3: CASSPPRGVTEAFF. CDR3 bases: TGTGCCAGCAGCCCGCCGCGGGGGGTCACTGAAGCTTTCTTT.